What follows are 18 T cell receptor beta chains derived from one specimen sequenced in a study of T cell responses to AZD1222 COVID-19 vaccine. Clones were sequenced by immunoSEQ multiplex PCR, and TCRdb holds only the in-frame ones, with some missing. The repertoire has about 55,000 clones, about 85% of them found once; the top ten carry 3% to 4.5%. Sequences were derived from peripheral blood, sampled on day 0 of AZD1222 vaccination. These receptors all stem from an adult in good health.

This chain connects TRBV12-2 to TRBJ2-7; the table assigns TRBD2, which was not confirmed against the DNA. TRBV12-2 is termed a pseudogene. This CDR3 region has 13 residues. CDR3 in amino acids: CASRFWEVGEQYF. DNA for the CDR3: TGTGCAAGTCGCTTTTGGGAGGTGGGCGAGCAGTACTTC.

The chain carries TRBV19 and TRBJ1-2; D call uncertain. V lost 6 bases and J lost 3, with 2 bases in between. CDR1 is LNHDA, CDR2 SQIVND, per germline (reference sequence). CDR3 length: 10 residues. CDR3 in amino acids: CASRDYGYTF. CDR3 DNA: TGTGCCAGTAGGGACTATGGCTACACCTTC.

This chain's CDR3 is CASSNRDPGELFF. In DNA, the CDR3 is TGTGCCAGCTCGAACAGGGATCCCGGGGAGCTGTTTTTT. The chain joins TRBV18 to TRBJ2-2, with D perhaps TRBD1 (6 bases). Germline values: CDR1 KGHSH, CDR2 LQKENI. With 6 bases removed from V and 6 bases from J, the gap between germline ends came to 11 bases. The CDR3 spans 13 residues. Based on the CDR3 plus reference TRBV18 and TRBJ2-2, the full variable domain is NAGVMQNPRHLVRRRGQEARLRCSPMKGHSHVYWYRQLPEEGLKFMVYLQKENIIDESGMPKERFSAEFPKEGPSILRIQQVVRGDSAAYFCASSNRDPGELFFGEGSRLTVL.

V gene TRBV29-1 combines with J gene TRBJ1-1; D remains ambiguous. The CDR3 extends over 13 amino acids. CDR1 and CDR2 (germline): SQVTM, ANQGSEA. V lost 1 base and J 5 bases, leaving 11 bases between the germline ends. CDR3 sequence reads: CSVEGGERTEAFF. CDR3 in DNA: TGCAGCGTTGAAGGGGGTGAGAGGACTGAAGCTTTCTTT.

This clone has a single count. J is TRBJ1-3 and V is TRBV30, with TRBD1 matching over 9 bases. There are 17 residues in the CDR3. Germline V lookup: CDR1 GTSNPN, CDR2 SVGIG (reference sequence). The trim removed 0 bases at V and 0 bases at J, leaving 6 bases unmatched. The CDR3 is CAWSVQGARPSGNTIYF. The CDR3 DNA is TGTGCCTGGAGTGTACAGGGGGCACGACCCTCTGGAAACACCATATATTTT.

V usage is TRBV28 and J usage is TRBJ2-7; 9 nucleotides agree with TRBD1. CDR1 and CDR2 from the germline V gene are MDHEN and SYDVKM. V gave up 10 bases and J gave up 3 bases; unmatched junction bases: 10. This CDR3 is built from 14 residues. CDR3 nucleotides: TGTGCCACCGGGACAGGGCGCCGGAACTACGAGCAGTACTTC. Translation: CATGTGRRNYEQYF.

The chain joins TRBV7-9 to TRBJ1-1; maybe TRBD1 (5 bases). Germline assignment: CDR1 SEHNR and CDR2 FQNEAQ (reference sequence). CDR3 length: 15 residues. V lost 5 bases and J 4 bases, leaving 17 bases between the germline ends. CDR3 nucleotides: TGTGCCAGCAGCACCCCGGGGCGGATGGGCACTGAAGCTTTCTTT. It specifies CASSTPGRMGTEAFF.

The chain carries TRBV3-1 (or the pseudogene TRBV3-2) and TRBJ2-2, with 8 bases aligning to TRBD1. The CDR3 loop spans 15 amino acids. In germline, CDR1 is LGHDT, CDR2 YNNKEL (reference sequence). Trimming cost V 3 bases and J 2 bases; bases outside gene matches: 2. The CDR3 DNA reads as TGTGCCAGCAGCCATACAGGGGGAAACACCGGGGAGCTGTTTTTT. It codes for CASSHTGGNTGELFF.

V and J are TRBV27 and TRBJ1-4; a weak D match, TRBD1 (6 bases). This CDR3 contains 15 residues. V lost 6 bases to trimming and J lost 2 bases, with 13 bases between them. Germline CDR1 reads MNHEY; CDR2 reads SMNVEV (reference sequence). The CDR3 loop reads CASRPRGGTNEKLFF. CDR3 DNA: TGTGCCAGCAGACCAAGGGGGGGTACTAATGAAAAACTGTTTTTT.

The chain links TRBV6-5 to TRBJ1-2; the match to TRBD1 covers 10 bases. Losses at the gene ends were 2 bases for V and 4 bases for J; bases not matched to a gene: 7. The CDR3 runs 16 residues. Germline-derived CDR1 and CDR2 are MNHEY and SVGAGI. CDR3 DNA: TGTGCCAGCAGTTACGCGGGACAGGGGAACTTCTATGGCTACACCTTC. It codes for CASSYAGQGNFYGYTF.

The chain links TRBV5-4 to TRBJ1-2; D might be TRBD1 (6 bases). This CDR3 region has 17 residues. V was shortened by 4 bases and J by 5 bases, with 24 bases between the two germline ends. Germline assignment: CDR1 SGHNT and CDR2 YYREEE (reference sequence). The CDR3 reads CASSSGGGGSPRYGYTF. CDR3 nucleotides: TGTGCCAGCAGCAGCGGGGGCGGGGGATCCCCGCGGTATGGCTACACCTTC.

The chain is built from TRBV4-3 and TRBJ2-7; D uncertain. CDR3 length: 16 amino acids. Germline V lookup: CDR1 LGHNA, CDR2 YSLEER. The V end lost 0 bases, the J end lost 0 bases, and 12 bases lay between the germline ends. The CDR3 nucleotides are TGCGCCAGCAGCCAAGATCATTTTAGGAGCTCCTACGAGCAGTACTTC. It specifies CASSQDHFRSSYEQYF.

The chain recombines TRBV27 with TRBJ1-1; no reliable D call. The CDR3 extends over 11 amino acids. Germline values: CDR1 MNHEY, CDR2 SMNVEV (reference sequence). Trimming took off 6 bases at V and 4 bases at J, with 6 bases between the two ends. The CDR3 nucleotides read TGTGCCAGCAGGGAAGGCACTGAAGCTTTCTTT. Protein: CASREGTEAFF.

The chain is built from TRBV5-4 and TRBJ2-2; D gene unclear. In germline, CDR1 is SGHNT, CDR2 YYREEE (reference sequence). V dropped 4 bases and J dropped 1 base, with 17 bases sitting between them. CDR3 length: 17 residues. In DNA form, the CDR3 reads TGTGCCAGCAGCCTAGAAGATTCAGAAGGGAACACCGGGGAGCTGTTTTTT. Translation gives CASSLEDSEGNTGELFF.

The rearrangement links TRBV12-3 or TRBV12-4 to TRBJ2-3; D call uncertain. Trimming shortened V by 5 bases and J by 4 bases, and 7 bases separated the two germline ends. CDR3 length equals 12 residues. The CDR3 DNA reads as TGTGCCAGCAGTCCCCTCGCAGATACGCAGTATTTT. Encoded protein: CASSPLADTQYF.

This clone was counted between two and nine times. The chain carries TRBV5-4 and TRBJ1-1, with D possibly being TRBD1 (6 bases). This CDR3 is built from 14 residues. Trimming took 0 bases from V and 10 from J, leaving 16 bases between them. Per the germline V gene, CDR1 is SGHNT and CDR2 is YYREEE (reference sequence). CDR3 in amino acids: CASSLDLQGRGAFF. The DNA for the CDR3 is TGTGCCAGCAGCTTGGATTTACAGGGCCGGGGAGCTTTCTTT. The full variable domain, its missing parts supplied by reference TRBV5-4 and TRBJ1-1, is ETGVTQSPTHLIKTRGQQVTLRCSSQSGHNTVSWYQQALGQGPQFIFQYYREEENGRGNFPPRFSGLQFPNYSSELNVNALELDDSALYLCASSLDLQGRGAFFGQGTRLTVV.

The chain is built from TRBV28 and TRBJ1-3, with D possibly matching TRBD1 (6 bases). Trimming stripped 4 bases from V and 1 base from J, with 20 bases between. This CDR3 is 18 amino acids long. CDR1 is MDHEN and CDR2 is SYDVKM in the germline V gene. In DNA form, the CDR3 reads TGTGCCAGCAGTTCTCCAGCGCTTCCAGGGGCTTCTGGAAACACCATATATTTT. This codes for CASSSPALPGASGNTIYF.

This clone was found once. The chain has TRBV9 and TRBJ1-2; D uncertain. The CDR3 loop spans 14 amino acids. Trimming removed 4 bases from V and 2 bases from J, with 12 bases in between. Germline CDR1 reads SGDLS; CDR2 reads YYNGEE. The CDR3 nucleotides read TGTGCCAGCAGCCCCTCGACGGGGAACTATGGCTACACCTTC. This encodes CASSPSTGNYGYTF. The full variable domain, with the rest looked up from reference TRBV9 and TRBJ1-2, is DSGVTQTPKHLITATGQRVTLRCSPRSGDLSVYWYQQSLDQGLQFLIQYYNGEERAKGNILERFSAQQFPDLHSELNLSSLELGDSALYFCASSPSTGNYGYTFGSGTRLTVV.